This T cell receptor (beta chain) was sequenced during a study of blood T cell repertoires in COVID-19. TCRdb keeps only in-frame clones here, not all; method: immunoSEQ multiplex PCR. The profile shows 350,000 to 450,000 clones, around 85% of them singletons. Germline V gives CDR1 SGHRS, CDR2 YFSETQ. There are 14 residues in the CDR3. V lost 4 bases and J 8 bases, leaving 18 bases between the germline ends. This TCR came from a woman aged 18-35 years with acute or convalescent COVID-19. This rearrangement joins TRBV5-1 to TRBJ1-2; maybe TRBD1 (5 bases). Specimen: peripheral blood. DNA for the CDR3: TGCGCCAGCAGCCTACAGGACCCGACCCTCGGCTACACCTTC. This gives the protein CASSLQDPTLGYTF.